The clone carrying this T cell receptor (beta chain) was found a few times. Between the trimmed V and J ends, which lost 0 bases and 7 bases, there was a span of 12 bases. Germline V gene sequence: CDR1 SGHVS, CDR2 FQNEAQ. The CDR3 sequence is 14 residues long. The data were obtained in a study of beta chain features in type 1 diabetes. As every portion of the isolated RNA was reverse transcribed, the sequencing read expressed TCRB transcripts. TCRdb's copy holds only in-frame clones and misses some; the assay was immunoSEQ multiplex PCR. Of fewer than 400,000 clones in the sample, roughly 8% were seen once.

This clonotype was obtained from a woman aged 18-29 years in good health. What was sequenced was central memory CD4+ T cells from blood. The chain uses TRBV7-8 and TRBJ2-5; possibly TRBD1 for D (5 bases). In DNA form, the CDR3 reads TGTGCCAGCAGCTTAGCAGGGGTTGGCGGGACCCAGTACTTC. This encodes CASSLAGVGGTQYF.